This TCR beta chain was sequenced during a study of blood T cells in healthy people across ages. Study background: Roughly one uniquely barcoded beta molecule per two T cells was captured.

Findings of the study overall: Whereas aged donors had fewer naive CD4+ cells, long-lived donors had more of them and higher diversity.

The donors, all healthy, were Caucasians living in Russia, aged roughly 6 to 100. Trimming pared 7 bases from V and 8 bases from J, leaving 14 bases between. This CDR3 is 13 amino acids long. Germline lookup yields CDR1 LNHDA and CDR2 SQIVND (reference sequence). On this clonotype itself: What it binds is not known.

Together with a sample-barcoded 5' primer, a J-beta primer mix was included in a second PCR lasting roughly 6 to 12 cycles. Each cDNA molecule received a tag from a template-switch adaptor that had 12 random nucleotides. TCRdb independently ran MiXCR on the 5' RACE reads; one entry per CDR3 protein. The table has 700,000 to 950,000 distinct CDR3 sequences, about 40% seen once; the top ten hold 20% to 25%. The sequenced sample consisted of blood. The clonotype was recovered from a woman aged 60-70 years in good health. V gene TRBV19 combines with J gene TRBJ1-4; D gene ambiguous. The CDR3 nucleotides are TGTGCCAGTACCCACCCGCCCGGAGAAAAACTGTTTTTT. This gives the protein CASTHPPGEKLFF.